This T cell receptor beta chain appears in the sequencing data of a study of T cell responses to AZD1222 COVID-19 vaccine. Study results and limitations: Unmutated variant regions are reportedly targeted by nearly half of spike-specific TCRs.

TCRdb keeps only in-frame clones here, not all; method: immunoSEQ multiplex PCR. Of 150,000 to 200,000 clones in the sample, 85% to 95% were seen once. The table lists this clone with a count of one. Its antigen remains unidentified. V was clipped by 4 bases and J by 2 bases; unmatched bases: 5. CDR1 is SGHRS and CDR2 is YFSETQ in the germline V gene. The length of the CDR3 is 14 residues. The material sequenced was peripheral blood, taken on day 0 of AZD1222 vaccination. V gene TRBV5-1 combines with J gene TRBJ1-2; 7 nucleotides match TRBD1. This clonotype was obtained from an adult in good health. CDR3 nucleotides: TGCGCCAGCAGCCGCGGGACAGTCAACTATGGCTACACCTTC. It translates to CASSRGTVNYGYTF. Full variable domain (missing parts from reference TRBV5-1 and TRBJ1-2): KAGVTQTPRYLIKTRGQQVTLSCSPISGHRSVSWYQQTPGQGLQFLFEYFSETQRNKGNFPGRFSGRQFSNSRSEMNVSTLELGDSALYLCASSRGTVNYGYTFGSGTRLTVV.